This record looks at one T cell receptor beta chain sequence and its context. Its antigen is not identified. This sample was taken from a study of shared clonotypes between healthy human individuals. Regarding the study as a whole: The researchers took only blood, and tissue repertoires probably look different.

Germline V gene data show CDR1 as SEHNR and CDR2 as FQNEAQ (reference sequence). CDR3 size: 12 residues. The V and J ends lost 4 bases and 5 bases respectively, with 6 bases between them. Unsorted samples relied on about 90 million PBMCs, which served as the source of genomic DNA. Assay execution took place at the deep level. Unsorted PBMC contributed approximately 280 ng DNA, tens of thousands of T cell genomes, to each replicate PCR. Assay: immunoSEQ multiplex PCR; the TCRdb copy retains only in-frame clones and omits some. The sample includes some 530,000 clones, 81% seen only once; the top ten take 9.5% to 15%.

This clonotype was obtained from a woman in her thirties or forties in good health. Some clones in this sample may be carry-over from other donors' samples. Sequenced input: PBMCs. This chain uses TRBV7-9 with TRBJ2-1, with D possibly matching TRBD1 (6 bases). This CDR3 is CASSWDNNEQFF. CDR3 nucleotides: TGTGCCAGCAGCTGGGACAACAATGAGCAGTTCTTC.